These 10 T cell receptor beta chains originate from one sample sequenced in a study of shared clonotypes between healthy human individuals. Some clones are missing from TCRdb's copy, which holds only in-frame ones; the method was immunoSEQ multiplex PCR. Among a few hundred thousand clones listed, around 97% were seen once. The specimen sequenced was naive CD4+ T cells sorted from blood. Subset noted: CD45RA+ positively selected. These receptors all stem from a woman in her twenties or thirties in good health.

The V and J genes are TRBV9 and TRBJ2-1; D is unresolved. Germline CDR1 reads SGDLS; CDR2 reads YYNGEE. CDR3 size: 15 residues. V was clipped by 0 bases and J by 0 bases, with 7 bases between them. For the CDR3, the DNA is TGTGCCAGCAGCGTAGCGGCAAGCTCCTACAATGAGCAGTTCTTC. This encodes CASSVAASSYNEQFF.

The V gene is TRBV5-1, the J gene TRBJ2-2; 8 bases are a match to TRBD1. Germline CDR1 SGHRS, CDR2 YFSETQ. This CDR3 contains 16 residues. Losses at the gene ends were 4 bases for V and 3 bases for J; bases not matched to a gene: 8. CDR3 DNA: TGCGCCAGCAGCGGCCGACAGGGGAAGGACACCGGGGAGCTGTTTTTT. As protein: CASSGRQGKDTGELFF. The full variable domain, with the rest looked up from reference TRBV5-1 and TRBJ2-2, is KAGVTQTPRYLIKTRGQQVTLSCSPISGHRSVSWYQQTPGQGLQFLFEYFSETQRNKGNFPGRFSGRQFSNSRSEMNVSTLELGDSALYLCASSGRQGKDTGELFFGEGSRLTVL.

V usage is TRBV20-1 and J usage is TRBJ2-7; no firm D call. The CDR3 spans 11 residues. V was cut by 7 bases and J by 3 bases, with 10 bases left in between. The germline V gene has CDR1 DFQATT and CDR2 SNEGSKA (reference sequence). For the CDR3, the DNA is TGCAGTGTCCCGGGCATCTACGAGCAGTACTTC. Protein sequence: CSVPGIYEQYF.

This chain uses TRBV25-1 with TRBJ1-2; no firm D call. V was cut by 1 base and J by 2 bases, with 8 bases left in between. Germline CDR1 is MGHDK and CDR2 is SYGVNS. CDR3 length equals 14 residues. CDR3 region: CASSELGGNYGYTF. In nucleotides, the CDR3 is TGTGCCAGCAGTGAATTAGGTGGGAACTATGGCTACACCTTC.

The gene calls are TRBV5-1 and TRBJ1-4; D uncertain. This CDR3 spans 15 amino acids. In germline, CDR1 is SGHRS, CDR2 YFSETQ. Trimming removed 2 bases at V and 6 bases at J, with 14 bases between. CDR3 bases: TGCGCCAGCAGCTTCGTGCGGAGGGTGGATGAAAAACTGTTTTTT. Translation: CASSFVRRVDEKLFF. Using reference TRBV5-1 and TRBJ1-4 for the parts outside the CDR3, the full variable domain is KAGVTQTPRYLIKTRGQQVTLSCSPISGHRSVSWYQQTPGQGLQFLFEYFSETQRNKGNFPGRFSGRQFSNSRSEMNVSTLELGDSALYLCASSFVRRVDEKLFFGSGTQLSVL.

The V and J genes are TRBV7-2 and TRBJ2-7; D is uncertain. Trimming removed 3 bases at V and 3 bases at J, with 15 bases between. The CDR3 has 15 amino acids. The germline V gene has CDR1 SGHTA and CDR2 FQGNSA. CDR3 in amino acids: CASSFGGSRNYEQYF. The CDR3 DNA follows: TGTGCCAGCAGCTTCGGCGGATCAAGGAACTACGAGCAGTACTTC.

This rearrangement joins TRBV5-6 to TRBJ2-5; 7 nucleotides match TRBD2. Per the germline V gene, CDR1 is SGHDT and CDR2 is YYEEEE. This CDR3 spans 14 amino acids. J gave up 7 bases and V 0 bases, and 6 bases lay outside the gene matches. The CDR3 is CASSLVSAGMTQYF. As DNA, the CDR3 is TGTGCCAGCAGCTTGGTGTCAGCGGGGATGACCCAGTACTTC.

J is TRBJ2-7 and V is TRBV7-2; perhaps TRBD2 as D (6 bases). CDR3 length: 14 amino acids. Germline CDR1 and CDR2: SGHTA and FQGNSA. The germline V and J ends were trimmed by 3 bases and 7 bases, with 16 bases remaining between them. CDR3 protein: CASSFPGRGREQYF. For the CDR3, the DNA is TGTGCCAGCAGCTTCCCGGGTCGGGGGAGAGAGCAGTACTTC.

The chain combines TRBV4-1 with TRBJ1-5, with 8 bases identical to TRBD1. Per germline, CDR1 MGHRA and CDR2 YSYEKL. Trimming removed 0 bases from V and 6 bases from J; junction bases left unmatched: 10. The CDR3 length is 17 residues. The CDR3 sequence is CASSQEDGRGLVQPQHF. CDR3 nucleotides: TGCGCCAGCAGCCAAGAAGACGGCAGGGGGCTTGTTCAGCCCCAGCATTTT.

The V call is TRBV11-2, the J call TRBJ2-1; D possibly corresponds to TRBD2 (5 bases). V shed 5 bases and J shed 7 bases, with 18 bases lying between them. The CDR3 loop spans 15 amino acids. Germline V gene lookup returns CDR1 SGHAT and CDR2 FQNNGV. The CDR3 here is CASSQIGQRRNEQFF. The CDR3 DNA reads TGTGCCAGCAGCCAAATCGGGCAACGGAGGAATGAGCAGTTCTTC.